This TCR beta chain was recorded in a study of Graves' ophthalmopathy and Graves' hyperthyroidism. Trimming shortened V by 5 bases and J by 0 bases, and 10 bases separated the two germline ends. CDR1 is MDHEN and CDR2 is SYDVKM in the germline V gene. The CDR3 is 15 amino acids. Amplification of TCR beta CDR3 regions used RNA transcripts. Investigators did first-round RT-PCR with HTBI primers, then second-round multiplex PCR. TCRdb reprocessed the multiplex PCR reads with MiXCR, giving one entry per CDR3 protein. The repertoire has just over 400,000 distinct CDR3 sequences, more than 20% of them found once; the top ten carry 2.5% to 3.5%. Other autoimmune diseases, uncontrolled infections, pregnancy or lactation excluded patients from enrollment. There are many counts of this clonotype.

This sequence originates from a woman between 18 and 30 years old with stable Graves' hyperthyroidism. Sequenced material: peripheral blood. The V and J genes are TRBV28 and TRBJ2-2, with D perhaps matching TRBD1 (5 bases). The CDR3 DNA reads as TGTGCCAGCAGTCAGACAGTCCCGAACACCGGGGAGCTGTTTTTT. Protein: CASSQTVPNTGELFF.